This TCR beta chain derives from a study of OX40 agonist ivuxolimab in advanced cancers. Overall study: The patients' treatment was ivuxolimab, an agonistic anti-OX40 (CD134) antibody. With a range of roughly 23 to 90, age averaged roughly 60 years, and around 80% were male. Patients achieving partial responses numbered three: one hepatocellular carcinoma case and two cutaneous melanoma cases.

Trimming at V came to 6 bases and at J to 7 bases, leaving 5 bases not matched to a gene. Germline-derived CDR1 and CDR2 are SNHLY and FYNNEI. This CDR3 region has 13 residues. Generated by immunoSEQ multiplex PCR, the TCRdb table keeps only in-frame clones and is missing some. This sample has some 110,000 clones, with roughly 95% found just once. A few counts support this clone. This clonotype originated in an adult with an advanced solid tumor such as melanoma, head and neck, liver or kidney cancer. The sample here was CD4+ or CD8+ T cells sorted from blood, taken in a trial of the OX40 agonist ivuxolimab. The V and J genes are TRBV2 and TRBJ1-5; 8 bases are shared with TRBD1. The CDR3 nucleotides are TGTGCCAGCAGCGAGGACAGGGTGCAGCCCCAGCATTTT. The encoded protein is CASSEDRVQPQHF.